In its sample, the clone carrying this TCR beta chain was seen many times. The study made its TCR cDNA through 5'RACE template switching. That step introduced a universal primer site along with UMIs. TCRdb recomputed calls from the 5' RACE reads with MiXCR, one row per CDR3 protein. Of more than 25,000 distinct CDR3 sequences in the sample, about 5.5% were seen once. The data were obtained in a study of T cells after yellow fever vaccination. For the study at large: CD3, CD45RA, CCR7 and CD95 were used to sort EM, EMRA, CM and Tscm memory subsets.

Study findings and constraints: The study re-detected most primary-vaccination clones after the booster (nearly 97% CD4, 85% to 90% CD8). A weaker secondary response peaked on day 5, the primary on day 15.

The V end was cut by 4 bases, the J end by 2 bases, with 7 bases between. CDR3 length: 13 amino acids. The sample here was PBMCs, either bulk or a sorted T-cell subset (CD4+, CD8+, memory, or dextramer-sorted; not recorded which), taken 15 days after the yellow fever booster vaccination. The source is a man aged 25 to 40 who received the YFV17D yellow fever vaccine. J is TRBJ2-3 and V is TRBV12-3 or TRBV12-4; D is undetermined. The CDR3 DNA reads TGTGCCAGCAGTTACCTCCCCACAGATACGCAGTATTTT. The encoded protein is CASSYLPTDTQYF.